These 11 T cell receptor beta chains came from one sample sequenced in a study of Graves' ophthalmopathy and Graves' hyperthyroidism. TCR beta CDR3 amplification used RNA transcripts. Amplification began with first-round RT-PCR using HTBI primers, then second-round multiplex PCR was performed. In TCRdb, the multiplex PCR reads were re-called with MiXCR into one record per CDR3 protein. The table has 200,000 to 300,000 distinct CDR3 sequences, around 42% seen once. The sequencing sample was made of peripheral blood. The receptors originated from an adult man with Graves' ophthalmopathy.

This chain uses TRBV7-2 with TRBJ1-5, with unresolved D. CDR1 and CDR2 from the germline V gene are SGHTA and FQGNSA. The ends were cut back, 1 base at V and 5 bases at J, with 9 bases in the middle. This CDR3 is 14 amino acids long. The CDR3 bases are TGTGCCAGCAGCTTAGACAGTATGTATCAGCCCCAGCATTTT. The encoded protein is CASSLDSMYQPQHF.

This clonotype occurred once. The chain uses TRBV29-1 and TRBJ2-2; D is perhaps TRBD1 or TRBD2 (7 bases each). CDR1 is SQVTM, CDR2 ANQGSEA, per germline. The length of the CDR3 is 13 residues. The CDR3 loop is CSARGGQTGELFF. CDR3 in DNA: TGCAGTGCTAGGGGGGGACAGACCGGGGAGCTGTTTTTT.

This clonotype occurred many times. The CDR3, as DNA: TGTGCCAGCAGCTTAGAGCGAGGAATCGAAGGCTACACCTTC. It yields the protein CASSLERGIEGYTF. The chain carries TRBV7-6 and TRBJ1-2; no firm D call. Trimming left V 1 base short and J 8 bases short, with 14 bases between. The CDR3 runs 14 residues. Germline CDR1 and CDR2: SGHVS and FNYEAQ.

This clonotype occurred a few times. This chain joins TRBV10-3 and TRBJ1-2; perhaps TRBD1 as D (5 bases). Germline V gene lookup returns CDR1 ENHRY and CDR2 SYGVKD. The CDR3 extends over 16 amino acids. Trimming stripped 6 bases from V and 7 bases from J, with 24 bases between. CDR3 region: CAIRDRLNLRDGGYTF. The DNA of the CDR3 is TGTGCCATCAGGGATCGGCTAAACTTGAGGGACGGTGGCTACACCTTC.

J is TRBJ2-7 and V is TRBV11-2; possible D gene TRBD1, 6 bases. V lost 4 bases, J lost 11 bases, and 21 bases lay in between. From germline, CDR1 is SGHAT and CDR2 FQNNGV. This CDR3 contains 14 residues. The CDR3: CASSSTQGLLTEYF. The CDR3 nucleotides are TGTGCCAGCAGCTCCACCCAGGGGCTACTAACAGAGTACTTC. The variable domain in full, completed from reference TRBV11-2 and TRBJ2-7, reads EAGVAQSPRYKIIEKRQSVAFWCNPISGHATLYWYQQILGQGPKLLIQFQNNGVVDDSQLPKDRFSAERLKGVDSTLKIQPAKLEDSAVYLCASSSTQGLLTEYFGPGTRLTVT.

The chain links TRBV4-1 to TRBJ2-7, with 9 bases that match TRBD1. The J segment lost 2 bases and the V segment lost 3 bases, leaving 11 bases of the junction unmatched. Looked up from germline, CDR1 is MGHRA and CDR2 is YSYEKL. This CDR3 comprises 17 residues. Written as DNA, the CDR3 is TGCGCCAGCAGCCAGGGCTCCGGGACAGGGTTGCCCTACGAGCAGTACTTC. Amino acid sequence: CASSQGSGTGLPYEQYF.

Only a few counts were recorded for this clonotype. The chain is built from TRBV10-2 and TRBJ2-7, with 8 positions matching TRBD2. Germline CDR1 is WSHSY and CDR2 is SAAADI. The CDR3 totals 15 residues. V gave up 5 bases and J gave up 2 bases; unmatched junction bases: 8. This chain's CDR3 is CASSPLSGKAYEQYF. Written as DNA, the CDR3 is TGCGCCAGCAGTCCCCTTAGCGGGAAGGCCTACGAGCAGTACTTC.

The chain has TRBV19 and TRBJ2-5; TRBD1 matches 11 bases. CDR1 is LNHDA, CDR2 SQIVND, per germline (reference sequence). The CDR3 has 13 amino acids. The trim removed 8 bases at V and 2 bases at J, leaving 1 base unmatched. The CDR3 sequence: CASRDRGQETQYF. CDR3 nucleotide sequence: TGTGCCAGTCGGGACAGGGGGCAAGAGACCCAGTACTTC.

About this clonotype: The germline gene is not matched at one end of the junction; a read error may be the cause. The chain couples TRBV20-1 to TRBJ1-5; D gene ambiguous. The germline gives CDR1 DFQATT, CDR2 SNEGSKA (reference sequence). This CDR3 spans 13 amino acids. CDR3 nucleotides: TGCGGTGCTAGAGTTGGGGTGGTTCAGCCCCAGCATTTT. Its protein is CGARVGVVQPQHF.

This sequence joins TRBV12-3 or TRBV12-4 and TRBJ1-2; D not resolved. This CDR3 has 13 residues. V was cut by 5 bases and J by 4 bases, with 11 bases left in between. DNA for the CDR3: TGTGCCAGCAGTCCGGACGGCATCTATGGCTACACCTTC. This encodes CASSPDGIYGYTF.

V is TRBV4-3 and J is TRBJ2-7; D possibly corresponds to TRBD2 (5 bases). The germline V gene encodes CDR1 LGHNA and CDR2 YSLEER. CDR3 size: 16 residues. V shed 4 bases and J shed 5 bases, with 21 bases lying between them. The CDR3 DNA is TGCGCCAGCAGCCCGAGAGGGTCCAGAATTGCCCACGAGCAGTACTTC. Its translation: CASSPRGSRIAHEQYF.